A selection of T cell receptor beta chains follows, all from one sample in a study of T cell responses to AZD1222 COVID-19 vaccine. Here immunoSEQ multiplex PCR was the method, and the copy in TCRdb shows in-frame clones only, minus some. Of 100,000 to 150,000 clones listed, around 90% were seen once; the top ten hold about 4.1%. Sequenced here: peripheral blood, sampled on day 0 of MenACWY control vaccination. The receptor set was obtained from an adult in good health. Both conserved end residues are trimmed from each CDR3. The order of the fields is J gene, CDR3 length, V gene, CDR3 protein.

>TRBJ1-3|10|TRBV7-2
ASSLMDGQRY
>TRBJ2-1|12|TRBV27
ASRSAGRLNEQF
>TRBJ2-2|12|TRBV19
ASTPTVGFRELF
>TRBJ2-3|14|TRBV30
AWSVLAGRATDTQY
>TRBJ2-7|13|TRBV9
ASSRTDDITYEQY
>TRBJ2-3|16|TRBV15
ATSRGNRFTSGTDTQY
>TRBJ2-7|11|TRBV6-2/TRBV6-3
ASSYQTGDEQY
>TRBJ2-5|13|TRBV24-1
ATSDRDTTGETQY
>TRBJ1-4|14|TRBV7-9
ASSFKRQLTNEKLF
>TRBJ2-2|12|TRBV5-6
ASSLGRSTGELF
>TRBJ2-3|14|TRBV19
ASSWGSGPSTDTQY
>TRBJ1-5|14|TRBV6-6
ASSTPGQGRNQPQH
>TRBJ2-7|12|TRBV27
ASSLALGGYEQY
>TRBJ1-5|13|TRBV2
ASSAQGLGNQPQH
>TRBJ1-1|12|TRBV2
ATKGDRTNTEAF
>TRBJ1-5|13|TRBV7-9
ASSSGTGGNQPQH
>TRBJ1-3|17|TRBV5-7
ASSLGGGTNPTSGNTIY
>TRBJ2-5|9|TRBV6-2/TRBV6-3
ASSDRETQY
>TRBJ2-3|12|TRBV12-5
ASRRDFLTDTQY
>TRBJ2-5|17|TRBV10-3
AISEGPGTGARGKETQY
>TRBJ1-2|13|TRBV24-1
ATSPSGNSNYGYT
>TRBJ2-3|13|TRBV5-1
ASTTTGGGTDTQY
>TRBJ2-3|16|TRBV7-6
ASSLGGLMGEVADTQY
>TRBJ2-1|14|TRBV5-6
ASSLVLAGGRREQF
>TRBJ2-1|13|TRBV27
ASTRIRGPYNEQF
>TRBJ2-3|13|TRBV14
ASSQDYAGADTQY
>TRBJ2-5|15|TRBV7-8
ASSLGVSAGPQETQY
>TRBJ2-2|13|TRBV5-8
ASSFRTLSTGELF
>TRBJ1-2|12|TRBV5-1
ASSLVGSNYGYT
>TRBJ1-2|11|TRBV12-3/TRBV12-4
ASSLTGGYGYT
>TRBJ2-5|13|TRBV14
ASSPLAGGLETQY
>TRBJ1-6|12|TRBV7-9
ASSLDSYNSPLH
>TRBJ2-3|14|TRBV18
ASSPSRESSTDTQY
>TRBJ1-2|12|TRBV13
ASSRTGGNYGYT
>TRBJ2-5|12|TRBV18
ASSSLGLRETQY
>TRBJ2-5|12|TRBV7-9
ASSLERTSGTQY
>TRBJ2-1|11|TRBV5-1
ASSSGNYNEQF
>TRBJ2-3|14|TRBV15
ATSRDPDTSTDTQY
>TRBJ2-1|13|TRBV28
ASSLAGGPDNEQF
>TRBJ1-5|12|TRBV19
ASSIAESNQPQH
>TRBJ2-2|13|TRBV27
ASSSLAGGSGELF
>TRBJ1-3|13|TRBV18
ASSRIRDSGNTIY
>TRBJ1-2|13|TRBV2
ASRGLEGRNYGYT
>TRBJ2-7|12|TRBV2
ASSEQGALYEQY
>TRBJ1-1|10|TRBV13
ASSLTNTEAF
>TRBJ1-1|12|TRBV19
ASSIGGGTTEAF
>TRBJ1-3|13|TRBV6-5
ASFPGPNAGNTIY
>TRBJ1-5|12|TRBV2
ASSEATWSQPQH
>TRBJ1-2|13|TRBV4-2
ASSQDRGTNYGYT
>TRBJ1-6|13|TRBV7-8
ASSLRDRGISPLH
>TRBJ2-3|12|TRBV6-5
ASTWGPTTDTQY
>TRBJ1-6|13|TRBV5-6
ASSLRPEYNSPLH
>TRBJ2-6|16|TRBV9
ASSVFVAGSFGANVLT
>TRBJ1-6|13|TRBV2
ASRIGRGNNSPLH
>TRBJ2-1|13|TRBV18
ASSPPSRGGDEQF
>TRBJ2-7|13|TRBV7-2
ASSLAGWEGYEQY
>TRBJ2-3|10|TRBV18
ASSRDRDTQY
>TRBJ1-5|12|TRBV27
ASSLGTGNQPQH
>TRBJ2-5|14|TRBV7-8
ASSSQRLATKETQY
>TRBJ1-2|12|TRBV7-2
ASSAWTTNYGYT